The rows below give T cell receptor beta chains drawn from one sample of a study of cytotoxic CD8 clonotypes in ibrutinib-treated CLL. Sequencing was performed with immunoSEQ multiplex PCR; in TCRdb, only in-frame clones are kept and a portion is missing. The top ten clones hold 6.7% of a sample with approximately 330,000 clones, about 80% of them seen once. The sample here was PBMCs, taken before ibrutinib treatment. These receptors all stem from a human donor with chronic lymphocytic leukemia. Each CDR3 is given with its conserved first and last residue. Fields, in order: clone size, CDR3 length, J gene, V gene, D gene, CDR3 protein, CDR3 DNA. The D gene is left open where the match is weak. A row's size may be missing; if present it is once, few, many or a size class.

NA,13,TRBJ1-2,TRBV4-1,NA,CASSQAVLYGYTF,TGCGCCAGCAGCCAAGCCGTCCTCTATGGCTACACCTTC
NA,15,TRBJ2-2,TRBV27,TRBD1,CASSRDSPNTGELFF,TGTGCCAGCAGTCGGGACAGCCCGAACACCGGGGAGCTGTTTTTT
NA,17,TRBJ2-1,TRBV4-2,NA,CASTPSPLGGHYNEQFF,TGTGCCAGCACCCCAAGCCCCCTGGGAGGACACTACAATGAGCAGTTCTTC
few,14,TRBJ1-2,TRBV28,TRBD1,CASSWTGVGYGYTF,TGTGCCAGCAGTTGGACAGGGGTGGGATATGGCTACACCTTC
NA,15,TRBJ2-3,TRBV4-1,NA,CASSQRVRGTDTQYF,TGCGCCAGCAGCCAAAGGGTTCGGGGAACAGATACGCAGTATTTT
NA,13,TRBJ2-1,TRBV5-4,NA,CASSYNSYNEQFF,TGTGCCAGCAGCTACAATTCCTACAATGAGCAGTTCTTC
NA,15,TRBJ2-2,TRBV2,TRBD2,CASSRLAGPAGELFF,TGTGCCAGCAGTAGACTAGCGGGACCCGCCGGGGAGCTGTTTTTT
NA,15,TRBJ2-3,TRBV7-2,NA,CASSFPGDRTDTQYF,TGTGCCAGCAGCTTTCCGGGGGACCGCACAGATACGCAGTATTTT
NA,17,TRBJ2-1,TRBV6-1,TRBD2,CASSERLAGLAGFEQFF,TGTGCCAGCAGTGAAAGGTTGGCCGGACTAGCGGGATTTGAGCAGTTCTTC
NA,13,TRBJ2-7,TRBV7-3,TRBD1,CASSMTGGDEQYF,TGTGCCAGCAGTATGACAGGGGGTGACGAGCAGTACTTC
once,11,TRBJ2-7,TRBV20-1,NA,CSARQSYEQYF,TGCAGTGCTAGACAAAGCTACGAGCAGTACTTC
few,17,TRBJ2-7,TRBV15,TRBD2,CATSRLMGTSGLYEQYF,TGTGCCACCAGCAGACTAATGGGGACTAGCGGCCTCTACGAGCAGTACTTC
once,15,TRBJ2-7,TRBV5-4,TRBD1,CASSPGQLNSYEQYF,TGTGCCAGCAGCCCGGGACAGCTGAACTCCTACGAGCAGTACTTC
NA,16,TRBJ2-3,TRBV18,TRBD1,CASSSAGQGPADTQYF,TGTGCCAGCTCGTCGGCCGGACAGGGCCCCGCAGATACGCAGTATTTT
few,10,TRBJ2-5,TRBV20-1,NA,CSARRETQYF,TGCAGTGCTAGACGAGAGACCCAGTACTTC
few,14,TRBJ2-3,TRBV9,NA,CASSPRTETDTQYF,TGTGCCAGCAGCCCACGGACGGAAACAGATACGCAGTATTTT
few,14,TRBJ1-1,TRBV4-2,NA,CASSQERRNTEAFF,TGTGCCAGCAGCCAAGAAAGGAGGAACACTGAAGCTTTCTTT
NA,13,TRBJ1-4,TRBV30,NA,CACNHRVGEKLFF,TGTGCCTGTAACCACAGGGTAGGGGAAAAACTGTTTTTT
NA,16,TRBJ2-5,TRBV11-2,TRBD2,CASSLEGLAGGETQYF,TGTGCCAGCAGCTTAGAAGGGCTAGCGGGAGGGGAGACCCAGTACTTC
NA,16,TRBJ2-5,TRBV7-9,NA,CASSLGRGAYQETQYF,TGTGCCAGCAGCTTAGGTCGGGGGGCTTACCAAGAGACCCAGTACTTC
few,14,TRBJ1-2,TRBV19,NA,CASSWRSANYGYTF,TGTGCCAGTAGTTGGCGGTCAGCTAACTATGGCTACACCTTC
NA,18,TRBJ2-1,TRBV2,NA,CASSYLRQTERSYNEQFF,TGTGCCAGCAGTTACCTCAGACAAACAGAGCGCTCCTACAATGAGCAGTTCTTC
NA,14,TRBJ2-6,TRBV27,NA,CASSSLPGANVLTF,TGTGCCAGCAGTTCTCTGCCTGGGGCCAACGTCCTGACTTTC
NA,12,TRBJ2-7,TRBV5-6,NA,CASSLMTYEQYF,TGTGCCAGCAGCTTGATGACCTACGAGCAGTACTTC
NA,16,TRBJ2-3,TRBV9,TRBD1,CASSDRGQLVTDTQYF,TGTGCCAGCAGTGACAGGGGGCAGCTGGTCACAGATACGCAGTATTTT
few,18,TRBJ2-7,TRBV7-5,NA,CVRSFPEIAGGDSYEQYF,TGTGTCAGAAGCTTCCCTGAGATAGCGGGAGGTGACTCCTACGAGCAGTACTTC
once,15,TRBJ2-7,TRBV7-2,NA,CASSLISGSSYEQYF,TGTGCCAGCAGCTTAATAAGCGGTAGCTCCTACGAGCAGTACTTC
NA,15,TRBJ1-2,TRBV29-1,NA,CSALGRQSVLYGYTF,TGCAGCGCGCTCGGGCGGCAGAGCGTACTCTATGGCTACACCTTC
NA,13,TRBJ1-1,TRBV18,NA,CASSPGRNTEAFF,TGTGCCAGCTCACCAGGCAGGAACACTGAAGCTTTCTTT
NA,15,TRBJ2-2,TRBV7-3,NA,CASSLMIGGTGELFF,TGTGCCAGCAGCTTAATGATTGGGGGCACCGGGGAGCTGTTTTTT
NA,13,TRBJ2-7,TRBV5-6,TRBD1,CASTRTGRYEQYF,TGTGCCAGCACCAGGACAGGGAGATACGAGCAGTACTTC
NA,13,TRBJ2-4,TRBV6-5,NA,CASSLRRENIQYF,TGTGCCAGCAGTTTACGGCGGGAAAACATTCAGTACTTC
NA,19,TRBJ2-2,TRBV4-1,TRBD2,CASSQATTNLAGAGGELFF,TGCGCCAGCAGCCAAGCCACGACAAATCTAGCGGGAGCGGGCGGGGAGCTGTTTTTT
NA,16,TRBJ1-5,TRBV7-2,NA,CASSQNIAGVVQPQHF,TGTGCCAGCAGCCAAAACATCGCTGGTGTAGTTCAGCCCCAGCATTTT
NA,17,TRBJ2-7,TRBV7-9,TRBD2,CASSSYAAGETTYEQYF,TGTGCCAGCAGCTCATATGCGGCGGGAGAGACTACCTACGAGCAGTACTTC
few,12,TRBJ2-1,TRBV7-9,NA,CASSLKSNEQFF,TGTGCCAGCAGCTTGAAGTCGAATGAGCAGTTCTTC
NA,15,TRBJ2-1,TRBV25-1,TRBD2,CASRLGLAGGNEQFF,TGTGCCAGCCGATTAGGACTAGCGGGAGGTAATGAGCAGTTCTTC
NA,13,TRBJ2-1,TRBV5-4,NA,CASSLRERNEQFF,TGTGCCAGCAGCTTGAGAGAGCGGAATGAGCAGTTCTTC
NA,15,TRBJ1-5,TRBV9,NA,CASSPSGARNQPQHF,TGTGCCAGCAGCCCTTCGGGGGCCCGCAATCAGCCCCAGCATTTT